This T cell receptor (beta chain) was identified in a study of PD-L1 blockade in urothelial cancer. Profiled with immunoSEQ multiplex PCR; TCRdb holds only in-frame clones, not every one. The data hold about 24,000 clones, with roughly 85% observed a single time. V shed 4 bases, J shed 2 bases, and the junction held 5 bases outside the gene matches. CDR3 size: 15 residues. Looked up from germline, CDR1 is SGHNT and CDR2 is YYREEE (reference sequence). J is TRBJ2-1 and V is TRBV5-4; 8 positions match TRBD1. The sequenced sample was PBMCs, obtained around atezolizumab (anti-PD-L1) treatment. This sequence was found in a middle-aged man with urothelial cancer. CDR3 sequence reads: CASSVQGAPYNEQFF. The DNA of the CDR3 is TGTGCCAGCAGCGTTCAGGGGGCCCCCTACAATGAGCAGTTCTTC.